Presented here are 17 T cell receptor beta chains from one specimen sequenced in a study of CD8+ T cells in alopecia areata. Sequencing templates came from extracted RNA that was reverse transcribed into cDNA. This table comes from immunoSEQ multiplex PCR, and its TCRdb copy is limited to in-frame clones, with some not included. The sample comprises 170,000 or so clones, just under 60% of which are singletons, and around 15% rests with the top ten. Source: CD4+ T cells sorted from blood, taken at week 0. Every receptor here comes from a human donor with alopecia areata.

The chain has TRBV29-1 and TRBJ1-1; D remains ambiguous. CDR3 length equals 9 residues. Trimming shortened V by 6 bases and J by 7 bases, and 6 bases separated the two germline ends. In germline, CDR1 is SQVTM, CDR2 ANQGSEA. CDR3 sequence (DNA): TGCAGCGTAGACGGTGAAGCTTTCTTT. It encodes CSVDGEAFF.

J is TRBJ1-1 and V is TRBV6-6; maybe TRBD1 (5 bases). CDR1 and CDR2 from the germline V gene are MNHNY and SVGAGI (reference sequence). The CDR3 consists of 16 residues. V was shortened by 2 bases and J by 4 bases, with 17 bases between the two germline ends. The CDR3 region is CASSYTPGQGGTEAFF. CDR3 coding DNA: TGTGCCAGCAGTTACACCCCAGGGCAGGGCGGCACTGAAGCTTTCTTT.

The V and J genes are TRBV20-1 and TRBJ2-3; D ambiguous. The CDR3 runs 11 residues. Germline CDR1 DFQATT, CDR2 SNEGSKA (reference sequence). The V gene lost 5 bases and the J gene lost 5 bases, with 8 bases spanning the gap. The CDR3 DNA reads TGCAGTGCTTCCGGTGGAGATACGCAGTATTTT. This gives the protein CSASGGDTQYF.

The J gene is TRBJ1-2, the V gene TRBV2, with a tentative D call TRBD1 (6 bases). The ends were cut back, 5 bases at V and 0 bases at J, with 7 bases in the middle. The CDR3 runs 13 residues. Germline values: CDR1 SNHLY, CDR2 FYNNEI. Here the CDR3 DNA reads TGTGCCAGCAGTACAGGGCCTAACTATGGCTACACCTTC. This gives the protein CASSTGPNYGYTF.

This chain uses TRBV11-2 with TRBJ1-2, with a weak D call TRBD1 (6 bases). Germline V lookup: CDR1 SGHAT, CDR2 FQNNGV. The V and J ends lost 5 bases and 6 bases respectively, with 19 bases between them. CDR3 length: 15 residues. The CDR3 coding sequence is TGTGCCAGCAGCCGGAACCCCGGGACACTAAATGGCTACACCTTC. Translation gives CASSRNPGTLNGYTF.

Concerning this clone itself: Other DNA variants within this sample encode the same CDR3. This sequence joins TRBV30 and TRBJ2-6; D possibly corresponds to TRBD2 (5 bases). The CDR3 runs to 14 residues. Germline V gene lookup returns CDR1 GTSNPN and CDR2 SVGIG (reference sequence). Trimming took 3 bases from V and 1 from J, leaving 7 bases between them. The CDR3 DNA sequence: TGTGCCTGGAGCGGAGGATCTGGGGCCAACGTCCTGACTTTC. Translating it yields CAWSGGSGANVLTF.

V is TRBV10-1 and J is TRBJ2-3; D not resolved. V lost 4 bases to trimming and J lost 0 bases, with 8 bases between them. This CDR3 has 14 residues. Per germline, CDR1 WNHNN and CDR2 SYGVQD (reference sequence). The CDR3 sequence: CASSARTSTDTQYF. The CDR3 DNA is TGCGCCAGCAGTGCTCGAACTAGCACAGATACGCAGTATTTT.

J is TRBJ1-5 and V is TRBV7-9, with 10 bases fitting TRBD1. V was pared by 7 bases and J by 4 bases, with 1 base of the junction left unmatched. CDR3 length: 13 amino acids. Germline CDR1 is SEHNR and CDR2 is FQNEAQ (reference sequence). The CDR3 DNA is TGTGCCAGCACGGGACAGGGGAATCAGCCCCAGCATTTT. Protein sequence: CASTGQGNQPQHF.

The genes are TRBV6-5 and TRBJ2-7; 8 nucleotides line up with TRBD2. Trimming removed 0 bases from V and 3 bases from J; junction bases left unmatched: 4. The CDR3 is 15 amino acids. Per germline, CDR1 MNHEY and CDR2 SVGAGI. The CDR3 nucleotides are TGTGCCAGCAGTTACTCACCGGGACTAGGCTACGAGCAGTACTTC. Translated: CASSYSPGLGYEQYF.

This clone was recorded a few times. The chain has TRBV14 and TRBJ2-3; no definite D call. The ends were cut back, 1 base at V and 9 bases at J, with 5 bases in the middle. The CDR3 totals 11 residues. Per germline, CDR1 SGHDN and CDR2 FVKESK. CDR3 coding DNA: TGTGCCAGCAGCCAAGTTGGAACGCAGTATTTT. Amino acid sequence: CASSQVGTQYF.

This clone appeared a few times. The chain carries TRBV10-2 and TRBJ1-5, with D unclear. This CDR3 is 14 amino acids long. V shed 7 bases and J shed 0 bases, with 10 bases lying between them. Germline V gene data show CDR1 as WSHSY and CDR2 as SAAADI. This CDR3 is CASTPIYSNQPQHF. Here the CDR3 DNA reads TGCGCCAGCACTCCTATATATAGCAATCAGCCCCAGCATTTT.

The chain recombines TRBV25-1 with TRBJ2-1; possibly TRBD2 for D (5 bases). The germline V and J ends were trimmed by 6 bases and 1 base, with 13 bases remaining between them. CDR1 and CDR2 from the germline V gene are MGHDK and SYGVNS. There are 15 residues in the CDR3. The CDR3 bases are TGTGCCAGCAGCCCGAGACTACAGTCCTACAATGAGCAGTTCTTC. Translation gives CASSPRLQSYNEQFF.

The chain carries TRBV6-5 and TRBJ2-5; D is tentatively TRBD1 or TRBD2 (5 bases each). This CDR3 comprises 14 residues. Germline-derived CDR1 and CDR2 are MNHEY and SVGAGI. V gave up 4 bases and J gave up 4 bases, with 13 bases separating them. CDR3 DNA sequence: TGTGCCAGCAGTTCCCGGGGCTGGGGAGAGACCCAGTACTTC. Its protein product is CASSSRGWGETQYF.

CDR3 sequence reads: CASSQDQGQGGWMDEQFF. The CDR3 DNA follows: TGCGCCAGCAGCCAAGATCAGGGACAGGGGGGGTGGATGGATGAGCAGTTCTTC. The chain uses TRBV4-1 and TRBJ2-1; 11 bases are a match to TRBD1. CDR3 length: 18 amino acids. V shed 0 bases, J shed 8 bases, and the junction held 12 bases outside the gene matches. Germline assignment: CDR1 MGHRA and CDR2 YSYEKL.

In DNA form, the CDR3 reads TGTGCCTGGAGTGTTTCAGAGAATGGCTACACCTTC. It translates to CAWSVSENGYTF. This chain links TRBV30 with TRBJ1-2; D uncertain. CDR1 is GTSNPN and CDR2 is SVGIG in the germline V gene (reference sequence). Trimming took 0 bases from V and 6 from J, leaving 8 bases between them. There are 12 residues in the CDR3.

The chain is built from TRBV5-1 and TRBJ2-2, with D maybe TRBD1 (5 bases). The CDR3 length is 15 residues. Trimming pared 0 bases from V and 2 bases from J, leaving 8 bases between. Looked up from germline, CDR1 is SGHRS and CDR2 is YFSETQ. CDR3 amino acids: CASSLATGNTGELFF. In nucleotides, the CDR3 is TGCGCCAGCAGCTTGGCCACAGGAAACACCGGGGAGCTGTTTTTT.

The chain couples TRBV30 to TRBJ1-5; no clear D gene. Germline V gives CDR1 GTSNPN, CDR2 SVGIG (reference sequence). The CDR3 is 13 amino acids. V lost 1 base and J lost 3, with 7 bases in between. CDR3 coding DNA: TGTGCCTGGAGTGGGCAGGTCAATCAGCCCCAGCATTTT. Protein: CAWSGQVNQPQHF.